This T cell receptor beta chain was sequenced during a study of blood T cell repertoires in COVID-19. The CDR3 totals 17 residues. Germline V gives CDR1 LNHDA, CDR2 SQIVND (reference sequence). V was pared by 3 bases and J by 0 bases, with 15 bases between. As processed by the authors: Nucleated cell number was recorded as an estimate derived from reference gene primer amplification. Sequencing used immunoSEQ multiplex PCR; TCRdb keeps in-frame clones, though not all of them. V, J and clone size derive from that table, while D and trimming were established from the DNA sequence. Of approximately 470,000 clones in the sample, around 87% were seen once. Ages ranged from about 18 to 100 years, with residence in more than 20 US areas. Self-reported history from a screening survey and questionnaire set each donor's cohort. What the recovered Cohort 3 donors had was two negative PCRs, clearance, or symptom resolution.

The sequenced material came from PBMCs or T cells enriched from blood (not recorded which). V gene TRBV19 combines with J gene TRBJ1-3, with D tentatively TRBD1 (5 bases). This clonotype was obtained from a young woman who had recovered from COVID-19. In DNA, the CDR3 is TGTGCCAGTAGTATCTCCTTGGGGGGGGGCTCTGGAAACACCATATATTTT. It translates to CASSISLGGGSGNTIYF.